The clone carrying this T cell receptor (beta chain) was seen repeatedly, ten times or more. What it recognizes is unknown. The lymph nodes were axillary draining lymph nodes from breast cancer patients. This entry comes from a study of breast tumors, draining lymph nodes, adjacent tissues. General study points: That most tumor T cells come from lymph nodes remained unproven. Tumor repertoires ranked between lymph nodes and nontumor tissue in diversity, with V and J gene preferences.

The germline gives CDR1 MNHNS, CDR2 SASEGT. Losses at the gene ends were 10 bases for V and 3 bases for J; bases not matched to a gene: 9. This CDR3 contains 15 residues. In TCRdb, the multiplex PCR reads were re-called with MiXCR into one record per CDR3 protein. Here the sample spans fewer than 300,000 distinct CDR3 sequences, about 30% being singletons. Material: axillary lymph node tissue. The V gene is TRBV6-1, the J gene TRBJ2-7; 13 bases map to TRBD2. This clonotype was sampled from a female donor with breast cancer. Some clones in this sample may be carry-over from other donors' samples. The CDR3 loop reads CATIGTSGVLYEQYF. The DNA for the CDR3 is TGTGCCACCATTGGGACTAGCGGGGTCCTCTACGAGCAGTACTTC.